This T cell receptor (beta chain) was recovered during a study of shared clonotypes between healthy human individuals. Looked up from germline, CDR1 is ENHRY and CDR2 is SYGVKD. The CDR3 consists of 11 residues. V was shortened by 3 bases and J by 7 bases, with 7 bases between the two germline ends. Sequenced by immunoSEQ multiplex PCR; TCRdb stores in-frame clones only, minus some. This table holds about 670,000 clones, 72% found once. Study results and limitations: Sequencing depth was a factor that was expected to affect clonotype sharing among donors. In general, naive subsets displayed greater estimated richness than memory subsets did.

In regard to this clone: Its antigen remains unidentified.

Source material: memory CD4+ T cells sorted from blood. Noted subset: CD45RA-negative fraction. This receptor was obtained from a woman aged 25 to 39 in good health. The chain employs TRBV10-3 and TRBJ2-7, with D perhaps TRBD1 or TRBD2 (5 bases each). CDR3 coding DNA: TGTGCCATCAGTGACTGGGGGGAGCAGTACTTC. Residues: CAISDWGEQYF.